This TCR beta chain was captured in a study of read filtering for tumor transcriptome and immune sequencing. Study findings and constraints: Without single-read clonotypes, shared clonotype proportions correlated more between IR-seq and RNA-seq. Sorted CD138-negative bone marrow cells were not purified T cells. Compared with RNA-seq, IR-seq gave much higher clonotype depth and reliability.

About this clonotype: Its matching antigen is unknown.

From germline, CDR1 is SGHNT and CDR2 YENEEA. This CDR3 spans 13 amino acids. V was clipped by 3 bases and J by 5 bases, with 10 bases between them. The library was built from about 400 ng RNA with molecular barcoded adaptors for alpha/delta and beta/gamma chains. One entry per CDR3 protein results from TCRdb running MiXCR on the reads. Found here are roughly 38,000 distinct CDR3 sequences, around 15% of them singletons; the top ten hold around 7.3%. Bone marrow was sampled from every patient at the time of active disease. Sequencing was carried out using a population of CD138-negative cells sorted from bone marrow. This clonotype originated in a donor at least 40 years old with multiple myeloma. V usage is TRBV11-3 and J usage is TRBJ1-1; D unclear. Here the CDR3 reads CASSFRGRTEAFF. The DNA of the CDR3 is TGTGCCAGCAGCTTTCGCGGTCGGACTGAAGCTTTCTTT.